A selection of T cell receptor beta chains follows, all from one sample in a study of metastatic and nonmetastatic thyroid tumors. TCRdb re-called the PCR reads through MiXCR. The table has some 6,900 clones, under 3.5% seen once. The material sequenced was tumor tissue. Receptor source: a female donor with papillary thyroid cancer or a benign thyroid nodule (not recorded which). Some clones in this sample may be carry-over from other donors' samples. CDR3s include the opening cysteine and the closing phenylalanine or tryptophan. The order of the fields is CDR3 length, clone size, D gene, J gene, V gene, CDR3 DNA, CDR3 protein. The D gene is left open where the match is weak. The listing skips clone size in some rows; elsewhere it reads once, few, many or a size class.

>16|many|NA|TRBJ1-3|TRBV6-1
TGTGCCAGCACAAACGGGGGGCCCTACTCTGGAAACACCATATATTTT
CASTNGGPYSGNTIYF
>14|many|NA|TRBJ2-3|TRBV5-1
TGCGCCAGCACCGCCGGGGGTTTTACAGATACGCAGTATTTT
CASTAGGFTDTQYF
>16|many|TRBD2|TRBJ2-1|TRBV28
TGTGCCAGCAGTTCCCGGACTAGCGGCTTTGACAATGAGCAGTTCTTC
CASSSRTSGFDNEQFF
>12|medium-sized|NA|TRBJ2-3|TRBV12-5
TGTGCTAGTGGTTCTCAGGGGGATACGCAGTATTTT
CASGSQGDTQYF
>13|many|NA|TRBJ2-2|TRBV5-5
TGTGCCAGCAGCTTGGAGTGGACCGGGGAGCTGTTTTTT
CASSLEWTGELFF
>13|medium-sized|NA|TRBJ1-2|TRBV12-3/TRBV12-4
TGTGCCAGCAGTCGGGGCGGCAACTATGGCTACACCTTC
CASSRGGNYGYTF
>14|many|TRBD1|TRBJ1-2|TRBV24-1
TGTGCCACCAGTGATGGGCGGGACAGATACGGCTACACCTTC
CATSDGRDRYGYTF
>15|many|NA|TRBJ2-1|TRBV6-4
TGTGCCAGCAGCAACAACATTGGCGACTACAATGAGCAGTTCTTC
CASSNNIGDYNEQFF
>13|medium-sized|NA|TRBJ2-7|TRBV6-1
TGTGCCAGCAGTGAGACGTTTTCCTACGAGCAGTACTTC
CASSETFSYEQYF
>13|many|NA|TRBJ2-3|TRBV7-8
TGTGCCAGCAGCTTAGACCGGGCAGATACGCAGTATTTT
CASSLDRADTQYF
>15|medium-sized|NA|TRBJ1-1|TRBV28
TGTGCCAGCAGTTCCGCCGGGACCGAGAACACTGAAGCTTTCTTT
CASSSAGTENTEAFF
>13|many|NA|TRBJ2-1|TRBV6-5
TGTGCCAGCAGTTACATGATGAACAATGAGCAGTTCTTC
CASSYMMNNEQFF
>14|medium-sized|NA|TRBJ1-3|TRBV6-1
TGTGCCAGCAGTGAAACAGGCCGGGGAAACACCATATATTTT
CASSETGRGNTIYF
>13|many|NA|TRBJ2-2|TRBV30
TGTGCCTGGAGTGTATTAGGCGCCGGGGAGCTGTTTTTT
CAWSVLGAGELFF
>13|medium-sized|NA|TRBJ2-3|TRBV5-1
TGCGCCAGCAGCTTGGACAGGGCAGATACGCAGTATTTT
CASSLDRADTQYF
>16|many|NA|TRBJ2-3|TRBV11-2
TGTGCCAGCAGCTTAGATCTCTCACCTCCTGCAGATACGCAGTATTTT
CASSLDLSPPADTQYF
>11|many|NA|TRBJ2-7|TRBV12-3/TRBV12-4
TGTGCCAGCAGTCCCTACTACGAGCAGTACTTC
CASSPYYEQYF
>15|many|NA|TRBJ2-1|TRBV10-3
TGTGCCATCAGCGCGTCCCGGGGGACCTACAATGAGCAGTTCTTC
CAISASRGTYNEQFF
>13|many|NA|TRBJ2-7|TRBV2
TGTGCCAGCAGTGATACGCTATCCTACGAGCAGTACTTC
CASSDTLSYEQYF
>14|NA|NA|TRBJ1-1|TRBV29-1
TGCAGCGTTGAAGTGGGAGGGGGAACTAGAGAAGCTTTCTTT
CSVEVGGGTREAFF
>16|medium-sized|NA|TRBJ2-7|TRBV6-5
TGTGCCAGCAGTTACTCGTTCAGGGGAGGACTCGACGAGCAGTACTTC
CASSYSFRGGLDEQYF
>15|many|NA|TRBJ2-1|TRBV29-1
TGCAGCGTTGAAGATCGGTGGGACGGATACAATGAGCAGTTCTTC
CSVEDRWDGYNEQFF
>17|medium-sized|NA|TRBJ2-6|TRBV7-2
TGTGCCAGCAGCCCCCGTACGGGGGCGTCTGGGGCCAACGTCCTGACTTTC
CASSPRTGASGANVLTF
>15|medium-sized|TRBD1|TRBJ2-2|TRBV19
TGTGCCAGTAGTTCTACAGGGGGCAGCACCGGGGAGCTGTTTTTT
CASSSTGGSTGELFF
>15|few|TRBD1|TRBJ1-2|TRBV6-1
TGTGCCAGCAGTGACACCGGACAGGACCACTATGGCTACACCTTC
CASSDTGQDHYGYTF
>14|many|NA|TRBJ1-2|TRBV5-4
TGTGCCAGCAGCTTGTGGGGGGGACCCCCCGGCTACACCTTC
CASSLWGGPPGYTF
>15|medium-sized|NA|TRBJ1-6|TRBV5-1
TGCGCCAGCAGCCGGGGAGAACTGTCTAATTCACCCCTCCACTTT
CASSRGELSNSPLHF
>14|few|NA|TRBJ2-7|TRBV6-4
TGTGCCGGCAGTGAGATGGAGGGGCCCTACGGGCAGTACTTC
CAGSEMEGPYGQYF
>12|many|NA|TRBJ2-3|TRBV20-1
TGCAGTGCCGGGATCATCGAGGATACGCAGTATTTT
CSAGIIEDTQYF
>15|medium-sized|TRBD1|TRBJ2-2|TRBV11-2
TGTGCCAGCAGCCCGGACAGGGTGGCAAACGGGGAGCTGTTTTTT
CASSPDRVANGELFF
>14|many|NA|TRBJ2-7|TRBV7-9
TGTGCCAGCAGCTCCCTCGGGCCTACCTACGAGCAGTACTTC
CASSSLGPTYEQYF
>13|many|TRBD1|TRBJ2-5|TRBV20-1
TGCAGTGCCGGGACAGTTTACCAAGAGACCCAGTACTTC
CSAGTVYQETQYF
>14|many|TRBD1|TRBJ1-1|TRBV9
TGTGCCAGCAGCGCAAGGGACAGCTACACTGAAGCTTTCTTT
CASSARDSYTEAFF
>14|medium-sized|NA|TRBJ1-1|TRBV19
TGTGCCAGTAGTAGTGGGGTTGGTAACACTGAAGCTTTCTTT
CASSSGVGNTEAFF
>15|many|NA|TRBJ2-5|TRBV5-1
TGCGCCAGGGGTGGCTATACAGGGTACCAAGAGACCCAGTACTTC
CARGGYTGYQETQYF
>14|many|NA|TRBJ2-3|TRBV20-1
TGCAGTGCTCGACCCCCCGAAAGCACAGATACGCAGTATTTT
CSARPPESTDTQYF
>15|many|TRBD1|TRBJ2-7|TRBV27
TGTGCCAGCAGTTTTCGGCGGGGGACAGGGTACGAGCAGTACTTC
CASSFRRGTGYEQYF
>14|few|NA|TRBJ2-7|TRBV27
TGTGCCAGCAGTCCCTGGAGCAGGGTTCACGAGCAGTACTTC
CASSPWSRVHEQYF
>15|many|NA|TRBJ2-4|TRBV12-3/TRBV12-4
TGTGCCAGCAGTCTCCCTACACCAGCCAAAAACATTCAGTACTTC
CASSLPTPAKNIQYF
>15|medium-sized|NA|TRBJ1-3|TRBV4-1
TGCGCCAGCAGCCTCGTGGGCAGGGTGGGAAACACCATATATTTT
CASSLVGRVGNTIYF
>15|medium-sized|NA|TRBJ1-2|TRBV10-2
TGCGCCAGCAGTGTTCAACTACAGGGCCGCGGTGGCTACACCTTC
CASSVQLQGRGGYTF
>15|many|NA|TRBJ2-4|TRBV20-1
TGCAGTGCTAGAATTTTCGGGCCCGCCAAAAACATTCAGTACTTC
CSARIFGPAKNIQYF
>15|many|NA|TRBJ1-2|TRBV10-2
TGCGCCAGTAGTGAGTCGACTCTCGGAGGTTATGGCTACACCTTC
CASSESTLGGYGYTF
>13|medium-sized|TRBD1|TRBJ1-2|TRBV20-1
TGCAGTGCTAGAGATCAACAGGGGAATGGCTACACCTTC
CSARDQQGNGYTF
>15|medium-sized|NA|TRBJ1-6|TRBV5-5
TGTGCCAGCAGCTTGTCGGAACCTTCTCGTTCACCCCTCCACTTT
CASSLSEPSRSPLHF
>12|many|NA|TRBJ1-1|TRBV5-1
TGCGCCAGCAGCTTGCGGGGCGCTGAAGCTTTCTTT
CASSLRGAEAFF
>15|medium-sized|TRBD1|TRBJ1-2|TRBV6-1
TGTGCCAGCAGTGAAAGGGGGCCCGGGGTTGTAGGCTACACCTTC
CASSERGPGVVGYTF
>16|medium-sized|NA|TRBJ2-6|TRBV5-1
TGCGCCAGCGGCGACTACAGGGCCTCTGGGGCCAACGTCCTGACTTTC
CASGDYRASGANVLTF
>12|medium-sized|NA|TRBJ2-3|TRBV6-1
TGTGCCAGCAAGGGGGGGTGGGATACGCAGTATTTT
CASKGGWDTQYF
>14|many|TRBD1|TRBJ2-5|TRBV19
TGTGCCAGTAGCCTGACAGGGGGTGGAGAGACCCAGTACTTC
CASSLTGGGETQYF
>14|medium-sized|TRBD1|TRBJ2-7|TRBV4-1
TGCGCCAGCAGCTCCCGAGGGGGCGGCTACGAGCAGTACTTC
CASSSRGGGYEQYF
>15|many|NA|TRBJ1-2|TRBV9
TGTGCCAGCAGCGTAGCTGGCAGGGGAGGAGGTGGCTACACCTTC
CASSVAGRGGGGYTF